What follows are 18 T cell receptor beta chains derived from one specimen sequenced in a study of CD4 T cells in relation to SARS-CoV-2 and coronaviruses. CD4+ T cells from unexposed donors were obtained before the COVID-19 pandemic (2011-2018). After nine to ten days of culture, CD4+ T cells were isolated. Their antigens remain unidentified. Libraries were prepared by immunoSEQ multiplex PCR; TCRdb keeps only in-frame clonotypes and omits some of them. This table has about 22,000 clones, roughly 70% appearing once. Sequenced sample: CD4+ T cells from PBMCs, cultured in vitro. Receptors originate from a human donor in good health.

The DNA for the CDR3 is TGTGCCAGCAGCTCGACTAGCGGGACCCTAGCCAAAAACATTCAGTACTTC. Its translation is CASSSTSGTLAKNIQYF. The J gene is TRBJ2-4, the V gene TRBV2; 11 nucleotides line up with TRBD2. The CDR3 loop spans 17 amino acids. Germline V lookup: CDR1 SNHLY, CDR2 FYNNEI. The V gene end was trimmed by 6 bases and the J gene end by 0 bases; junction bases not matched to a gene: 7.

The chain has TRBV27 and TRBJ2-1; 7 nucleotides match TRBD2. V lost 4 bases to trimming and J lost 6 bases; unmatched junction nucleotides: 6. Germline V CDR1 and CDR2: MNHEY, SMNVEV (reference sequence). The CDR3 spans 14 residues. The CDR3 DNA reads as TGTGCCAGCAGTTGGTCGGGAGGTTCCAATGAGCAGTTCTTC. Its protein is CASSWSGGSNEQFF.

The gene calls are TRBV29-1 and TRBJ1-4; no clear D gene. Germline CDR1 and CDR2: SQVTM and ANQGSEA. The CDR3 loop spans 13 amino acids. The V gene lost 4 bases and the J gene lost 7 bases, with 13 bases spanning the gap. CDR3 protein: CSVAEAPSEKLFF. Written as DNA, the CDR3 is TGCAGCGTTGCTGAAGCGCCCAGTGAAAAACTGTTTTTT. The entire variable domain, with the rest obtained from reference TRBV29-1 and TRBJ1-4, is as follows: SAVISQKPSRDICQRGTSLTIQCQVDSQVTMMFWYRQQPGQSLTLIATANQGSEATYESGFVIDKFPISRPNLTFSTLTVSNMSPEDSSIYLCSVAEAPSEKLFFGSGTQLSVL.

The J gene is TRBJ1-6, the V gene TRBV20-1; D possibly corresponds to TRBD1 (5 bases). V was clipped by 3 bases and J by 4 bases, with 13 bases between them. Germline CDR1 is DFQATT and CDR2 is SNEGSKA (reference sequence). The CDR3 is 15 amino acids. The DNA for the CDR3 is TGCAGTGCTAGTTTTCAGGGCCTGTATAATTCACCCCTCCACTTT. Amino acid sequence: CSASFQGLYNSPLHF.

V gene TRBV5-1 combines with J gene TRBJ1-2, with no clear D. The CDR3 sequence is 14 residues long. V lost 0 bases, J lost 8 bases, and 14 bases lay in between. Per germline, CDR1 SGHRS and CDR2 YFSETQ. CDR3 loop: CASSLDLYERGYTF. For the CDR3, the DNA is TGCGCCAGCAGCTTGGACCTCTATGAGCGCGGCTACACCTTC.

V gene TRBV7-2 combines with J gene TRBJ1-3; no definite D call. CDR3 length: 15 residues. V dropped 0 bases and J dropped 0 bases, with 6 bases sitting between them. Germline CDR1 SGHTA, CDR2 FQGNSA. CDR3 protein: CASSLASSSGNTIYF. The CDR3 DNA reads as TGTGCCAGCAGCTTAGCCTCTAGCTCTGGAAACACCATATATTTT.

This chain links TRBV3-1 (or the pseudogene TRBV3-2) with TRBJ2-7; a possible D gene is TRBD2 (5 bases). There are 14 residues in the CDR3. The V end lost 2 bases, the J end lost 0 bases, and 8 bases lay between the germline ends. From germline, CDR1 is LGHDT and CDR2 YNNKEL (reference sequence). The CDR3 reads CASSQREASYEQYF. The CDR3 DNA reads TGTGCCAGCAGCCAACGGGAAGCCTCCTACGAGCAGTACTTC.

This clone was seen a few times. The chain has TRBV6-5 and TRBJ2-7; tentative D call: TRBD2 (5 bases). This CDR3 is 12 amino acids long. V was clipped by 11 bases and J by 6 bases, with 17 bases between them. Germline V gene sequence: CDR1 MNHEY, CDR2 SVGAGI. Written as DNA, the CDR3 is TGTGCCGCCCGGGCGGAGGTAAGCGAGCAGTACTTC. It codes for CAARAEVSEQYF.

The chain is built from TRBV4-3 and TRBJ2-2; tentative D call: TRBD1 (5 bases). The CDR3 length is 17 residues. Germline CDR1 reads LGHNA; CDR2 reads YSLEER. V lost 1 base, J lost 4 bases, and 16 bases lay in between. The CDR3 DNA sequence: TGCGCCAGCAGCCAAGGGGAAGGGGTGGGTGTCACCGGGGAGCTGTTTTTT. Translation: CASSQGEGVGVTGELFF.

The genes are TRBV4-3 and TRBJ1-4, with 9 bases fitting TRBD1. V was pared by 3 bases and J by 8 bases, with 4 bases of the junction left unmatched. Per germline, CDR1 LGHNA and CDR2 YSLEER. The CDR3 has 14 amino acids. CDR3 in DNA: TGCGCCAGCAGCCAGGGACAGGGCCGCGAAAAACTGTTTTTT. It codes for CASSQGQGREKLFF.

This rearrangement joins TRBV7-2 to TRBJ1-2; 8 bases match TRBD1. Germline values: CDR1 SGHTA, CDR2 FQGNSA. The CDR3 is 14 amino acids. The V and J ends lost 1 base and 8 bases, in that order; junction bases with no gene match: 6. The CDR3: CASSLVGTGGGYTF. In DNA form, the CDR3 reads TGTGCCAGCAGCTTAGTTGGGACAGGCGGGGGCTACACCTTC. Combining the CDR3 with reference TRBV7-2 and TRBJ1-2 gives the whole variable domain GAGVSQSPSNKVTEKGKDVELRCDPISGHTALYWYRQSLGQGLEFLIYFQGNSAPDKSGLPSDRFSAERTGGSVSTLTIQRTQQEDSAVYLCASSLVGTGGGYTFGSGTRLTVV.

This clone was seen only a few times. The gene calls are TRBV19 and TRBJ2-1; TRBD2 might be the D (6 bases). V lost 4 bases and J 5 bases, leaving 42 bases between the germline ends. This CDR3 spans 24 amino acids. Germline values: CDR1 LNHDA, CDR2 SQIVND (reference sequence). The CDR3 DNA reads as TGTGCCAGTAGTACCAAAATCCTAACGACAAGGGGTACTAGCCGTTCTACAATACACAATGAGCAGTTCTTC. Translated: CASSTKILTTRGTSRSTIHNEQFF.

The chain recombines TRBV7-2 with TRBJ1-2; weak D call: TRBD1 (6 bases). Germline assignment: CDR1 SGHTA and CDR2 FQGNSA. Trimming pared 2 bases from V and 3 bases from J, leaving 19 bases between. The CDR3 is 17 residues long. The CDR3: CASSLLPRTEVHYGYTF. In DNA form, the CDR3 reads TGTGCCAGCAGCTTACTTCCCAGGACAGAAGTGCACTATGGCTACACCTTC.

In its sample, this clone was seen a few times. The chain recombines TRBV2 with TRBJ2-7; maybe TRBD2 (5 bases). V was shortened by 6 bases and J by 6 bases, with 18 bases between the two germline ends. The CDR3 has 14 amino acids. From germline, CDR1 is SNHLY and CDR2 FYNNEI. This CDR3 reads CASSGSREDSEQYF. CDR3 DNA: TGTGCCAGCAGCGGCTCCCGAGAGGACTCCGAGCAGTACTTC. The whole variable domain, filled in from reference TRBV2 and TRBJ2-7, reads EPEVTQTPSHQVTQMGQEVILRCVPISNHLYFYWYRQILGQKVEFLVSFYNNEISEKSEIFDDQFSVERPDGSNFTLKIRSTKLEDSAMYFCASSGSREDSEQYFGPGTRLTVT.

Points on this clone: One end of the junction does not line up with germline, which may come from a read error. The J gene is TRBJ2-7, the V gene TRBV7-9; D ambiguous. This CDR3 region has 13 residues. Germline assignment: CDR1 SEHNR and CDR2 FQNEAQ (reference sequence). The CDR3 nucleotides read TGTGCCAGCAGCGACAACGACAACTACGGGCAGTACTTC. This encodes CASSDNDNYGQYF.

The chain recombines TRBV18 with TRBJ1-3, with 11 nucleotides matching TRBD1. The CDR3 has 19 residues. Losses at the gene ends were 4 bases for V and 0 bases for J; bases not matched to a gene: 11. Germline V lookup: CDR1 KGHSH, CDR2 LQKENI. CDR3 amino acids: CASSLPGQGDPFSGNTIYF. CDR3 DNA sequence: TGTGCCAGCTCACTTCCGGGACAGGGGGATCCCTTCTCTGGAAACACCATATATTTT.

The chain couples TRBV6-4 to TRBJ2-5, with 12 bases identical to TRBD1. Losses at the gene ends were 4 bases for V and 4 bases for J; bases not matched to a gene: 4. Germline-derived CDR1 and CDR2 are MRHNA and SNTAGT. This CDR3 spans 15 amino acids. CDR3: CASSAGTGGLETQYF. The CDR3 DNA reads TGTGCCAGCAGTGCCGGGACAGGGGGCCTAGAGACCCAGTACTTC.

The gene calls are TRBV2 and TRBJ2-5; no reliable D call. Germline lookup yields CDR1 SNHLY and CDR2 FYNNEI. Between the trimmed V and J ends, which lost 1 base and 2 bases, there was a span of 14 bases. CDR3 length: 16 residues. Here the CDR3 reads CASSEGLGIRQETQYF. The CDR3 bases are TGTGCCAGCAGTGAAGGGTTAGGTATTAGACAAGAGACCCAGTACTTC.